The present T cell receptor beta chain was sequenced within a study of T cells in Graves' hyperthyroidism and ophthalmopathy. The CDR3 regions of TCR beta were amplified from RNA transcripts. Researchers ran a first-round RT-PCR on the TCR CDR3 using the HTBI primer set. Each CDR3 protein is one row after TCRdb ran MiXCR on the multiplex PCR reads. Of 300,000 to 450,000 distinct CDR3 sequences listed, approximately 15% are singletons. This CDR3 comprises 16 residues. Germline lookup yields CDR1 SGHTA and CDR2 FQGNSA. Concerning this clonotype itself: Being one base from a much bigger clone, this may be a read error.

Hyperthyroidism patients were newly diagnosed, had disease duration under 2 months, and were aged 18 to 65 years. The TCR was taken from a woman aged 55-70 years with Graves' hyperthyroidism. This chain joins TRBV7-2 and TRBJ2-3; D is possibly TRBD2 (6 bases). Material: blood. The CDR3 reads CASSPILAHPTDTRYF. The CDR3 region has the DNA TGTGCCAGCAGCCCGATACTAGCCCACCCCACAGATACGCGGTATTTT.